Shown below are 20 T cell receptor beta chains from a single sample sequenced in a study of early T cells in non-severe SARS-CoV-2 infection. Each CDR3 protein gets one entry after TCRdb re-called the 5' RACE reads with MiXCR. There are some 48,000 distinct CDR3 sequences in the sample; 6.2% occur only once, and around 7% lies in the top ten. The sample in question was whole blood, obtained at baseline. All receptors come from an adult who was a healthcare worker with PCR-confirmed SARS-CoV-2 infection or an uninfected control (not recorded which).

The V call is TRBV11-2, the J call TRBJ2-1, with a tentative D call TRBD1 (5 bases). V dropped 11 bases and J dropped 4 bases, with 15 bases sitting between them. The CDR3 has 13 residues. CDR1 SGHAT and CDR2 FQNNGV come from the germline V gene. The CDR3 coding sequence is TGTGCCGGGGCGAGCCCCGGGTACAATGAGCAGTTCTTC. It yields the protein CAGASPGYNEQFF.

V is TRBV6-1 and J is TRBJ2-5, with D perhaps matching TRBD1 or TRBD2 (5 bases each). The ends were cut back, 3 bases at V and 2 bases at J, with 10 bases in the middle. This CDR3 has 14 residues. Germline V lookup: CDR1 MNHNS, CDR2 SASEGT. CDR3 residues: CASSEGRKQETQYF. DNA of the CDR3: TGTGCCAGCAGTGAGGGACGAAAACAAGAGACCCAGTACTTC.

This clonotype was counted a few times. The chain is built from TRBV7-9 and TRBJ2-3; 9 nucleotides match TRBD2. Per germline, CDR1 SEHNR and CDR2 FQNEAQ (reference sequence). V was pared by 6 bases and J by 6 bases, with 10 bases of the junction left unmatched. This CDR3 has 15 amino acids. This CDR3 is CASREQRGRVDTQYF. CDR3 nucleotides: TGTGCCAGCAGGGAGCAGCGCGGGAGGGTTGATACGCAGTATTTT.

The V and J genes are TRBV9 and TRBJ2-7, with no clear D. V dropped 7 bases and J dropped 0 bases, with 14 bases sitting between them. CDR3 length: 14 residues. The germline CDR1 and CDR2 sequences are SGDLS and YYNGEE. CDR3 nucleotides: TGTGCCAGCTTCGATTGCGGTAGCTCCTACGAGCAGTACTTC. It yields the protein CASFDCGSSYEQYF.

This clonotype was counted ten times or more. The chain combines TRBV9 with TRBJ1-1; 8 nucleotides match TRBD1. Unmatched junction bases numbered 2, after V lost 0 bases and J lost 1 base. There are 15 residues in the CDR3. Per germline, CDR1 SGDLS and CDR2 YYNGEE. The CDR3 DNA reads as TGTGCCAGCAGCGTAGGACAGGGGTCGAACACTGAAGCTTTCTTT. Translation: CASSVGQGSNTEAFF.

CDR3 DNA sequence: TGTGCCAGCAGTTACTCGGGGATAGCGGGAGGGCGAGAAGATACGCAGTATTTT. Encoded protein: CASSYSGIAGGREDTQYF. The chain carries TRBV6-8 and TRBJ2-3; TRBD2 aligns across 11 bases. Germline-derived CDR1 and CDR2 are MNHGY and SAAAGT. The CDR3 length is 18 residues. After removal of 0 bases from V and 5 bases from J, the junction contained 10 bases not matched to a gene.

There are many counts of this clonotype. The V and J genes are TRBV12-3 or TRBV12-4 and TRBJ2-7; 7 positions match TRBD2. V lost 2 bases to trimming and J lost 6 bases; unmatched junction nucleotides: 7. This CDR3 is built from 14 residues. The CDR3 reads CASSLLQAGVEQYF. The CDR3 DNA reads as TGTGCCAGCAGTTTACTACAGGCGGGGGTCGAGCAGTACTTC.

This clonotype was seen a few times. The chain has TRBV10-2 and TRBJ1-1; the D is unclear. Germline loops: CDR1 WSHSY, CDR2 SAAADI. V was cut by 0 bases and J by 4 bases, with 15 bases left in between. The CDR3 has 16 residues. The CDR3: CASSESTAKWGTEAFF. CDR3 coding DNA: TGCGCCAGCAGTGAGTCAACAGCGAAGTGGGGCACTGAAGCTTTCTTT.

This clonotype was observed many times. The V gene is TRBV20-1, the J gene TRBJ1-1; D possibly corresponds to TRBD1 (6 bases). CDR3 length: 13 amino acids. With 5 bases removed from V and 8 bases from J, the gap between germline ends came to 18 bases. The germline V gene encodes CDR1 DFQATT and CDR2 SNEGSKA (reference sequence). The DNA of the CDR3 is TGCAGTGCTGACTCAGCCAGGGGCATGGAAGCTTTCTTT. It yields the protein CSADSARGMEAFF.

This clonotype was observed at least ten times. V is TRBV6-1 and J is TRBJ1-3; D is perhaps TRBD1 (5 bases). Germline CDR1 is MNHNS and CDR2 is SASEGT. This CDR3 region has 19 residues. V shed 7 bases and J shed 4 bases, with 29 bases lying between them. The CDR3 DNA reads as TGTGCCAGCACTCCTAGCCAACCCGGGGGACTAGGAGGAGGAAACACCATATATTTT. Amino acid sequence: CASTPSQPGGLGGGNTIYF.

Only a few counts were recorded for this clonotype. The chain combines TRBV5-1 with TRBJ2-2; D is ambiguous. Germline V lookup: CDR1 SGHRS, CDR2 YFSETQ. This CDR3 is 13 amino acids long. Trimming cost V 7 bases and J 2 bases, with 9 bases left between them. The CDR3 loop is CASGTDNTGELFF. DNA of the CDR3: TGCGCCAGCGGAACGGACAACACCGGGGAGCTGTTTTTT.

The table lists this clonotype with a few counts. This chain links TRBV20-1 with TRBJ2-5; no reliable D call. This CDR3 has 13 amino acids. V lost 3 bases, J lost 3 bases, and 11 bases lay in between. The germline CDR1 and CDR2 sequences are DFQATT and SNEGSKA (reference sequence). CDR3 in amino acids: CSARFPNEETQYF. CDR3 sequence (DNA): TGCAGTGCTAGGTTCCCTAATGAAGAGACCCAGTACTTC.

By sample share, this clonotype is medium-sized (0.01 to 0.1%). The V call is TRBV24-1, the J call TRBJ2-1, with D hard to call. The germline V and J ends were trimmed by 4 bases and 9 bases, with 12 bases remaining between them. The CDR3 has 13 amino acids. Germline loops: CDR1 KGHDR, CDR2 SFDVKD. The CDR3 DNA is TGTGCCACCAGTGACCTGTTCCTGTCTGAGCAGTTCTTC. Amino acids: CATSDLFLSEQFF.

This clonotype was counted many times. The chain links TRBV11-2 to TRBJ2-2; 10 positions match TRBD1. The V and J ends lost 4 bases and 7 bases, in that order; junction bases with no gene match: 6. Germline CDR1 reads SGHAT; CDR2 reads FQNNGV. The CDR3 extends over 15 amino acids. Written as DNA, the CDR3 is TGTGCCAGCAGCTCGACAGGGGGCGCGATCGGGGAGCTGTTTTTT. Protein: CASSSTGGAIGELFF.

This clonotype was seen a handful of times. The rearrangement links TRBV5-1 to TRBJ2-7; possibly TRBD1 or TRBD2 for D (5 bases each). V was pared by 3 bases and J by 3 bases, with 10 bases between. There are 13 residues in the CDR3. Per the germline V gene, CDR1 is SGHRS and CDR2 is YFSETQ. Here the CDR3 reads CASSSGTGYEQYF. CDR3 bases: TGCGCCAGCAGCTCCGGGACGGGCTACGAGCAGTACTTC.

V gene TRBV6-2 or TRBV6-3 combines with J gene TRBJ2-4; D is possibly TRBD1 (7 bases). CDR3 length: 15 amino acids. The germline CDR1 and CDR2 sequences are MNHEY and SVGEGT. Trimming pared 4 bases from V and 8 bases from J, leaving 18 bases between. In nucleotides, the CDR3 is TGTGCCAGCAGTTCCGATGGCAGGGGGGCGGACATTCAGTACTTC. Translated, it gives CASSSDGRGADIQYF.

The J gene is TRBJ2-3, the V gene TRBV11-3; 15 nucleotides match TRBD2. Trimming removed 3 bases from V and 9 bases from J; junction bases left unmatched: 13. There are 18 residues in the CDR3. From germline, CDR1 is SGHNT and CDR2 YENEEA. In DNA form, the CDR3 reads TGTGCCAGCAGCTTGGGAATCGGGACTAGCGGGAGGACTAACACGCAGTATTTT. Translation: CASSLGIGTSGRTNTQYF. The whole variable domain, remainder taken from reference TRBV11-3 and TRBJ2-3, is EAGVVQSPRYKIIEKKQPVAFWCNPISGHNTLYWYLQNLGQGPELLIRYENEEAVDDSQLPKDRFSAERLKGVDSTLKIQPAELGDSAVYLCASSLGIGTSGRTNTQYFGPGTRLTVL.

The table lists this clonotype with many counts. This rearrangement joins TRBV29-1 to TRBJ2-5; 7 bases are a match to TRBD2. Germline V lookup: CDR1 SQVTM, CDR2 ANQGSEA. The CDR3 consists of 14 residues. After removal of 8 bases from V and 5 bases from J, the junction contained 14 bases not matched to a gene. CDR3 residues: CSSAFMGRAETQYF. The CDR3 region has the DNA TGCAGCTCCGCCTTCATGGGGAGGGCTGAGACCCAGTACTTC.

This clonotype was seen at least ten times. The chain recombines TRBV7-6 with TRBJ1-1; weak D call: TRBD1 (5 bases). V lost 6 bases and J 5 bases, leaving 22 bases between the germline ends. This CDR3 is 16 amino acids long. CDR1 SGHVS and CDR2 FNYEAQ come from the germline V gene. Here the CDR3 DNA reads TGTGCCAGCAGACCTAACCCCGGGCCTGGGACGACTGAAGCTTTCTTT. Its translation: CASRPNPGPGTTEAFF.

The table lists this clonotype with a few counts. The gene calls are TRBV4-2 and TRBJ2-7, with D unclear. Trimming took off 0 bases at V and 4 bases at J, with 4 bases between the two ends. The germline gives CDR1 LGHNA, CDR2 YNFKEQ. The CDR3 totals 12 residues. The CDR3 loop is CASSQDTYEQYF. The CDR3 coding sequence is TGTGCCAGCAGCCAAGATACTTACGAGCAGTACTTC.